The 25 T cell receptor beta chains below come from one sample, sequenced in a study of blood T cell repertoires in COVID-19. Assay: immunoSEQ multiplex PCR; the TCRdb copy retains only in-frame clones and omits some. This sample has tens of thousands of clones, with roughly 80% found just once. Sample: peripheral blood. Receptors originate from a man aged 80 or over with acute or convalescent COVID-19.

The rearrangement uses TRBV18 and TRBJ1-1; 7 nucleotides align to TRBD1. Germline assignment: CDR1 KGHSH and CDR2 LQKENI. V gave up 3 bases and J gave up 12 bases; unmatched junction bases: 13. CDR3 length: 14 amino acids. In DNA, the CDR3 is TGTGCCAGCTCACCGGGACAGTCGGGACCCGAATCTTTCTTT. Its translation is CASSPGQSGPESFF. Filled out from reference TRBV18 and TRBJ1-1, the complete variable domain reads NAGVMQNPRHLVRRRGQEARLRCSPMKGHSHVYWYRQLPEEGLKFMVYLQKENIIDESGMPKERFSAEFPKEGPSILRIQQVVRGDSAAYFCASSPGQSGPESFFGQGTRLTVV.

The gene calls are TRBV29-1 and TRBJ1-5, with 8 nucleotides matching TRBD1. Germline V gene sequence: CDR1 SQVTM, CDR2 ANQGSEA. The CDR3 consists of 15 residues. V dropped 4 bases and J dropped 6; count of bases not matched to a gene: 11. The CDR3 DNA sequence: TGCAGCGTTGTCCTTGGAGACAGGGGTTCTCAGCCCCAGCATTTT. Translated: CSVVLGDRGSQPQHF.

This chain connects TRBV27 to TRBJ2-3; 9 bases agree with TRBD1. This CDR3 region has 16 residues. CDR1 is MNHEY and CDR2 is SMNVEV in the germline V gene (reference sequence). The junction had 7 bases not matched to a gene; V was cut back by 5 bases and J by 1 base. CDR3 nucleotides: TGTGCCAGCAGTCCCGGACAGGGGACAGGCACAGATACGCAGTATTTT. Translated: CASSPGQGTGTDTQYF.

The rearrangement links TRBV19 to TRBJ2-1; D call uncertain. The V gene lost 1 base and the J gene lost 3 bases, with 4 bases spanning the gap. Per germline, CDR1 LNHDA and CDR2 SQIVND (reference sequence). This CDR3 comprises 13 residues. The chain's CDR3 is CASSIARYNEQFF. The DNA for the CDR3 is TGTGCCAGTAGTATAGCGCGCTACAATGAGCAGTTCTTC.

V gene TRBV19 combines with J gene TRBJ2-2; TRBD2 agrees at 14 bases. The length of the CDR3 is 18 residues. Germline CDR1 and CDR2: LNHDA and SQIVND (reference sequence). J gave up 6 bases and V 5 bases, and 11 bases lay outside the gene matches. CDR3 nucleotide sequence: TGTGCCAGTAGTGACCCGGGACTAGCGGGAGTAGGGGCCGGGGAGCTGTTTTTT. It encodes CASSDPGLAGVGAGELFF.

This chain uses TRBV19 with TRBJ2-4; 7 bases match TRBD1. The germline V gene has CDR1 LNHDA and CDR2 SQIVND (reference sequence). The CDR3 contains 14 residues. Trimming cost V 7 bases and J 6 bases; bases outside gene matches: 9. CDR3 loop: CASTPRQGPNIQYF. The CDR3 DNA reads TGTGCCAGTACCCCCCGACAGGGTCCAAACATTCAGTACTTC.

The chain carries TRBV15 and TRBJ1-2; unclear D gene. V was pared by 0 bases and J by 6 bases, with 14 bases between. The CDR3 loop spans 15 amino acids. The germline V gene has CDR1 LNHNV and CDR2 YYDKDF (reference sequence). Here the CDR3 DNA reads TGTGCCACCAGCAGAGATCATGAGGTCGGGGATGGCTACACCTTC. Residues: CATSRDHEVGDGYTF.

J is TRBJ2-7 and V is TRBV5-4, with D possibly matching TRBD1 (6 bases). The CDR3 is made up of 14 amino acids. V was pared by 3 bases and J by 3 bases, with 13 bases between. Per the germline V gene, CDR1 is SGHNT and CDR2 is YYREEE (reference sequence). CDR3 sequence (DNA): TGTGCCAGCAGCTCAGTACAGGGAAACTACGAGCAGTACTTC. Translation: CASSSVQGNYEQYF.

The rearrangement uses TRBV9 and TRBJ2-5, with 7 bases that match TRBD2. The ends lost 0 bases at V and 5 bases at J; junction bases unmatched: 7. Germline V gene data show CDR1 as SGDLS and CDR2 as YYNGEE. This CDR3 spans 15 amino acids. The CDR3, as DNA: TGTGCCAGCAGCGTAGAGGGGCTAGCGGTGGAGACCCAGTACTTC. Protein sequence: CASSVEGLAVETQYF.

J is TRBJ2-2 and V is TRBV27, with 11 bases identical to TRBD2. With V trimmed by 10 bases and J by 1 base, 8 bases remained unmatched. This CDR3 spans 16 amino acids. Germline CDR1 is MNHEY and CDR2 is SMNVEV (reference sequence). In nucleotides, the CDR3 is TGTGCCACCCAGACTAGCGGGATGCTGAACACCGGGGAGCTGTTTTTT. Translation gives CATQTSGMLNTGELFF.

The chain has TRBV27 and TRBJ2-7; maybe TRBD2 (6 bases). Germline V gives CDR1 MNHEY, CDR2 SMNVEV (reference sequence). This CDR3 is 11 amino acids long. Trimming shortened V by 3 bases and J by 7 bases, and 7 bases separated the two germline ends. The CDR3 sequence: CASSLGGEQYF. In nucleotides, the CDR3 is TGTGCCAGCAGTTTGGGAGGTGAGCAGTACTTC.

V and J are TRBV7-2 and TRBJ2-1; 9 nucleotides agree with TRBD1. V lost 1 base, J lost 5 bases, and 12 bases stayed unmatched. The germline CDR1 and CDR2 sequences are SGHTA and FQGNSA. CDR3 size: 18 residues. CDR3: CASSLVGGDRGIHNEQFF. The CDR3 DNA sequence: TGTGCCAGCAGCTTAGTAGGAGGTGACAGGGGGATCCACAATGAGCAGTTCTTC.

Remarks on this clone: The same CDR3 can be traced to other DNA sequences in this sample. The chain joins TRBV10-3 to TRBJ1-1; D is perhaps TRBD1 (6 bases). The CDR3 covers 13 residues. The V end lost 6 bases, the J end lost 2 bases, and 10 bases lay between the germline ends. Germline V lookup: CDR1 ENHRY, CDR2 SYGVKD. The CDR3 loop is CAISRTVNTEAFF. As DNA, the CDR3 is TGTGCCATCAGCAGGACAGTAAACACTGAAGCTTTCTTT.

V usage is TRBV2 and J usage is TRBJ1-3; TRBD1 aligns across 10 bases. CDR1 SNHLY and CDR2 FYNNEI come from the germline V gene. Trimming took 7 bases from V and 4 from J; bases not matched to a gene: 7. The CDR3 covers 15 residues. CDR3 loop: CASTRQGAGGNTIYF. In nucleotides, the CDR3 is TGTGCCAGCACGCGACAGGGGGCGGGAGGAAACACCATATATTTT. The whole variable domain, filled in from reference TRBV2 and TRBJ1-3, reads EPEVTQTPSHQVTQMGQEVILRCVPISNHLYFYWYRQILGQKVEFLVSFYNNEISEKSEIFDDQFSVERPDGSNFTLKIRSTKLEDSAMYFCASTRQGAGGNTIYFGEGSWLTVV.

CDR3 region: CASSWGRRDPELFF. Written as DNA, the CDR3 is TGTGCCAGCAGTTGGGGGCGCCGTGACCCGGAGCTGTTTTTT. The V and J genes are TRBV6-5 and TRBJ2-2; D might be TRBD1 (6 bases). CDR1 and CDR2 (germline): MNHEY, SVGAGI. CDR3 size: 14 residues. Trimming stripped 4 bases from V and 10 bases from J, with 16 bases between.

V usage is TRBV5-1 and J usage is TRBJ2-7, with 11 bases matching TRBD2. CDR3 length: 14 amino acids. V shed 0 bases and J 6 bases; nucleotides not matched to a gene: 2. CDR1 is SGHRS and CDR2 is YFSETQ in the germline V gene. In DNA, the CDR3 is TGCGCCAGCAGCTTGGGACTAGCGGGAACCGAGCAGTACTTC. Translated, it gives CASSLGLAGTEQYF.

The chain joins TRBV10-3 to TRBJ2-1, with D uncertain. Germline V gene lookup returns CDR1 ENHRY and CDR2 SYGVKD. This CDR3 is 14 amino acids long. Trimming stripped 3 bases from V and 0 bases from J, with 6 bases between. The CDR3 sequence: CAISETNSYNEQFF. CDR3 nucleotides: TGTGCCATCAGTGAAACTAACTCCTACAATGAGCAGTTCTTC.

The CDR3 sequence: CASKGGDNYGYTF. As DNA, the CDR3 is TGTGCCAGCAAAGGGGGGGATAACTATGGCTACACCTTC. The rearrangement links TRBV6-5 to TRBJ1-2, with D maybe TRBD1 (6 bases). Trimming pared 7 bases from V and 1 base from J, leaving 10 bases between. This CDR3 spans 13 amino acids. CDR1 is MNHEY, CDR2 SVGAGI, per germline.

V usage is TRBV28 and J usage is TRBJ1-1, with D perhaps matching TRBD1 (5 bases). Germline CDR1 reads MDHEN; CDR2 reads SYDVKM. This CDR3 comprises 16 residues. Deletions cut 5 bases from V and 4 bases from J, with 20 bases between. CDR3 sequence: CASSGGGLGGSTEAFF. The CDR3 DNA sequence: TGTGCCAGCAGTGGGGGTGGGTTGGGGGGAAGCACTGAAGCTTTCTTT.

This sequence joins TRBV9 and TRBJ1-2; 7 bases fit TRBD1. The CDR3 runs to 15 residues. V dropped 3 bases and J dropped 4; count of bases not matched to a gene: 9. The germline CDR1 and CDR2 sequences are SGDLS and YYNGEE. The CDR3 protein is CASSASTGSGYGYTF. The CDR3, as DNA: TGTGCCAGCAGCGCGTCGACAGGGTCAGGCTATGGCTACACCTTC.

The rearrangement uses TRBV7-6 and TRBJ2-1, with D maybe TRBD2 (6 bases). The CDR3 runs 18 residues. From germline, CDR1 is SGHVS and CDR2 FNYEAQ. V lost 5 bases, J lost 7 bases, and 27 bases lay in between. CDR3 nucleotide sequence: TGTGCCAGCAGCCGCCAGAGCGTTACTATTGGGGGGACGAATGAGCAGTTCTTC. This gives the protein CASSRQSVTIGGTNEQFF. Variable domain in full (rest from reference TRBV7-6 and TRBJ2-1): GAGVSQSPRYKVTKRGQDVALRCDPISGHVSLYWYRQALGQGPEFLTYFNYEAQQDKSGLPNDRFSAERPEGSISTLTIQRTEQRDSAMYRCASSRQSVTIGGTNEQFFGPGTRLTVL.

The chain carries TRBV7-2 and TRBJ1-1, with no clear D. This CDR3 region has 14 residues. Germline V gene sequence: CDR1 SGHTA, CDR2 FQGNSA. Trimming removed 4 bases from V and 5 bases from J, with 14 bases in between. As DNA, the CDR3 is TGTGCCAGCAGCTCCTCACAAGAGGAAACTGAAGCTTTCTTT. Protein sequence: CASSSSQEETEAFF.

The CDR3 bases are TGTGCCATCAGTGGTTCTAGCGGCTACAATGAGCAGTTCTTC. Amino acids: CAISGSSGYNEQFF. The chain links TRBV10-3 to TRBJ2-1; 7 bases are shared with TRBD2. The junction had 3 bases not matched to a gene; V was cut back by 4 bases and J by 3 bases. The CDR3 consists of 14 residues. The germline CDR1 and CDR2 sequences are ENHRY and SYGVKD.

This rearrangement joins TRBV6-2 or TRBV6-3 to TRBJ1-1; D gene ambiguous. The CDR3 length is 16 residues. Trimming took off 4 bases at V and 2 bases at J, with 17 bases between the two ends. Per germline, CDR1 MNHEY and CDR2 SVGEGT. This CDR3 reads CASSSTSGGSNTEAFF. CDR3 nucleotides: TGTGCCAGCAGTTCAACGTCGGGCGGGTCCAACACTGAAGCTTTCTTT.

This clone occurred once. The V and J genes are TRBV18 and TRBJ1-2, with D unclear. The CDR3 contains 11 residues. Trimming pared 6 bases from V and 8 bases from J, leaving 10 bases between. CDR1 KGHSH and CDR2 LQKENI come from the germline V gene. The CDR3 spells CASSGGLGYTF. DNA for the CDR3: TGTGCCAGCTCGGGAGGGCTAGGCTACACCTTC.